This T cell receptor (beta chain) originates from a study of shared clonotypes between healthy human individuals (dated by TCRdb to 2018 to 2021). Notes on the research overall: A few men and a couple of women, aged 18 to 49 years, made up the cohort. For each donor, three plates each were used for CD4 naive and CD4 memory, two plates were used for CD8 naive, and one plate was used for CD8 memory. Blood TCR repertoires of four to six healthy adults were deeply sequenced to estimate repertoire size and the extent of clonotype sharing between individuals. Libraries were prepared and TCR repertoires were sequenced by different laboratories using diverse techniques, in order to increase sequencing depth and limit assay-specific biases. Between about 0.8 and 9 billion PBMCs per donor were obtained by leukapheresis. General study outcomes and caveats: Pairwise subsampling indicated that sequencing depth was expected to affect the degree of clonotype sharing among donors. Compared with non-shared clonotypes, clonotypes shared by all four sorted-subset donors had higher generation probabilities. The genetic and exposure-history diversity represented was limited by the small number of donors. Sharing across several donors was observed for roughly 5% of naive CD4, less than 4% of naive CD8, over 2% of memory CD4, and roughly 0.4% of memory CD8 clonotypes. Incomplete sequencing was indicated by rarefaction of sorted-subset datasets, despite the large sequencing depth. Sampling was restricted to blood, and TCR repertoires in tissue are likely to differ from TCR repertoires in blood. Larger estimated clonotype richness was generally found for naive subsets than for memory subsets.

Using the deep immunoSEQ assay, TCR CDR3 regions were amplified from genomic DNA by multiplex PCR. For each cell subset, the extracted genomic DNA was distributed evenly across all wells of several immunoSEQ 96-well plates, and each plate served as one replicate. For sorted subsets, approximately 190 ng of genomic DNA, equivalent to about 30,000 T cell genomes, went into each replicate PCR. The purified libraries were quantified using a Qubit 3.0 fluorometer, sized with a Bioanalyzer 2100, and then quantified again using the KAPA Library Quantification kit. Each immunoSEQ 96-well plate was sequenced on its own single-read 150-cycle Illumina NextSeq 550 flow cell. Processing in the source paper ran as follows. Because only junctional sequences without quality scores were contained in the immunoSEQ output, filtering matching that applied to full-length reads could not be performed. To assign V/J genes and CDR3, sequences were annotated using PyIR, a Python wrapper for IgBLAST v1.9, with IMGT germline references. Reads were removed for weak V/J assignments (E-value above 1e-6), missing CDR3, stop codons, out-of-frame junctions, or ambiguous translated residues. V3J clonotypes were defined by identical inferred V gene, J gene, and CDR3 amino acid sequence. To compute the percentage overlap between repertoires, the number of shared unique clonotypes was divided by the size of the smaller repertoire. Richness of each repertoire was evaluated using RTK rarefaction, the Chao1 estimator, and Recon v2.1 estimates of unobserved clonotypes. OLGA was used to compute generation probabilities for all TCRbeta clonotypes that the gDNA method yielded from several donors. Here the immuneACCESS table is served through TCRdb, limited to in-frame sequences with V and J called. Missing clones are a known gap in these copies; in checked studies unresolved V genes cover under half, and the rest lacks a known reason. Clone size and V and J calls were adopted from that table, with D and trimming inferred from the DNA. The sample data list around 2,100,000 clones, and about 95% of these were observed just once. The biggest ten clones account for approximately 1.2% of the sample.

Its CDR3 holds 16 amino acids, cysteine through phenylalanine. The CDR3 DNA has 48 bases and is translated from base 1. V sheds 0 bases and J sheds 5 bases, leaving 11 bases between their ends. The germline V gene provides CDR1 LGHNA and CDR2 YNFKEQ. With respect to this clone: Its antigen is currently not known. No base quality information exists; no much larger clone differs at one position.

CD8 naive samples were CD45RO-negative cells positively selected for CCR7, giving a CD45RA+CCR7+ population that excluded TemRA cells. The donors were healthy, HIV-negative adults with no recently reported acute infections or vaccinations. Every donor was a Caucasian adult living in Nashville, Tennessee, USA. After blood collection by leukapheresis, PBMCs were isolated using Ficoll-Histopaque density gradient centrifugation and then cryopreserved in the vapor phase of liquid nitrogen. Analytical flow cytometry was used to check the purity and quantity of every magnetically sorted T cell population. Genomic DNA was isolated from every sorted fraction and measured by UV absorbance on a Nanodrop 2000c.

This chain is built from TRBV4-2 and TRBJ1-6; TRBD1 might be the D gene, on 6 matching bases. This TCR derives from a young man in good health. Sequences were obtained from naive CD8+ T cells sorted from blood. The label giving this sample's cell subset or site can be read as: CD45RA+CCR7+. The DNA sequence reads TGTGCCAGCAGCCAAGATCTTCGGACAGATAATTCACCCCTCCACTTT. Its translation is CASSQDLRTDNSPLHF.